The 3 T cell receptor beta chains below were found in one sample sequenced in a study of T cells after yellow fever vaccination. One entry per CDR3 protein results from TCRdb running MiXCR on the 5' RACE reads. The sample includes roughly 320,000 distinct CDR3 sequences, around a tenth seen only once; the top ten take 2.5% to 4%. The sample consisted of CD4+ T cells sorted from PBMCs, taken 45 days after the yellow fever booster vaccination. The receptor source for this set is a young man who received the YFV17D yellow fever vaccine.

The chain links TRBV6-5 to TRBJ2-7; 12 nucleotides line up with TRBD2. Germline V gives CDR1 MNHEY, CDR2 SVGAGI. Germline trimming cut 1 base from V and 6 bases from J; bases unmatched to any gene: 4. The CDR3 is made up of 15 amino acids. The CDR3 bases are TGTGCCAGCAGTTACTTAGGACTAGCGGGGAGCGAGCAGTACTTC. Protein: CASSYLGLAGSEQYF.

The chain employs TRBV4-3 and TRBJ2-2; 10 positions match TRBD1. Trimming cost V 4 bases and J 4 bases; bases outside gene matches: 6. In germline, CDR1 is LGHNA, CDR2 YSLEER. The CDR3 is 16 residues long. The CDR3 here is CASSPRTGGVTGELFF. The CDR3, as DNA: TGCGCCAGCAGCCCCCGGACAGGGGGAGTCACCGGGGAGCTGTTTTTT.

This clonotype was observed a few times. V gene TRBV15 combines with J gene TRBJ2-7; D is unresolved. CDR1 and CDR2 from the germline V gene are LNHNV and YYDKDF (reference sequence). V gave up 0 bases and J gave up 3 bases, with 3 bases separating them. The CDR3 is 12 amino acids. CDR3 bases: TGTGCCACCAGCAGAGAGGGCTACGAGCAGTACTTC. It encodes CATSREGYEQYF.